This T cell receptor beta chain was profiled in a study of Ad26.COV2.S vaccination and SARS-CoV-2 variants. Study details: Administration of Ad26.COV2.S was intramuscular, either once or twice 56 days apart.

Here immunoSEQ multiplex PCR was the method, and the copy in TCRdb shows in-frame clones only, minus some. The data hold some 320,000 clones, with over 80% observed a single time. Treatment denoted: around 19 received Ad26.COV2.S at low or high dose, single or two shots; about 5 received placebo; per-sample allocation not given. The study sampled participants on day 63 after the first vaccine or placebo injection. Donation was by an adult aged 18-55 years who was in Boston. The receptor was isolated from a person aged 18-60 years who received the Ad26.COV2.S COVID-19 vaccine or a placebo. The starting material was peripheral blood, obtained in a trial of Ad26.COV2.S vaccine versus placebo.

CDR3 DNA sequence: TGTGCCAGCCGCAGGCAGAGCTCCTACAATGAGCAGTTCTTC. Translated: CASRRQSSYNEQFF. V and J are TRBV6-6 and TRBJ2-1, with unresolved D. Deletions cut 8 bases from V and 0 bases from J, with 11 bases between. CDR1 MNHNY and CDR2 SVGAGI come from the germline V gene (reference sequence). The CDR3 has 14 amino acids.